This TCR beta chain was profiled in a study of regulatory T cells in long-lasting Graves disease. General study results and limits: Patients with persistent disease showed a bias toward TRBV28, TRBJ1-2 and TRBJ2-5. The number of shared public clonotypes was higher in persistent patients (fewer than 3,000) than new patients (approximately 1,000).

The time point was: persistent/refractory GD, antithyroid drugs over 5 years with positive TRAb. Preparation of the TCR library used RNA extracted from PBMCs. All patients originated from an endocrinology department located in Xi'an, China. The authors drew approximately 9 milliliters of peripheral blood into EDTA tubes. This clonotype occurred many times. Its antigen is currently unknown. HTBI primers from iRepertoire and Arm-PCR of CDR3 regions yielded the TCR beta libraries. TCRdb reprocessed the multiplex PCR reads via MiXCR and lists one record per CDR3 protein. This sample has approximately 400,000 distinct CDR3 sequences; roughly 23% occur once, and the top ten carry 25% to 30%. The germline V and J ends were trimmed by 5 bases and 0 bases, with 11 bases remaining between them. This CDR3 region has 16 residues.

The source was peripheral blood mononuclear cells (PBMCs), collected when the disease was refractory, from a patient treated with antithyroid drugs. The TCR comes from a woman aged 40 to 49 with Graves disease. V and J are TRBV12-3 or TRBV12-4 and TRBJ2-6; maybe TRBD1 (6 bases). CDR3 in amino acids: CASSPTGYSGANVLTF. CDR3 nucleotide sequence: TGTGCCAGCAGTCCGACAGGCTACTCTGGGGCCAACGTCCTGACTTTC.